This T cell receptor beta chain derives from a study of T-cell reconstitution after alpha-beta-depleted transplantation in children. General study results and limits: Some patients owed their high day-60 TCRbeta diversity to surviving recipient T cells and thymic progenitors. Hyperexpanded clones declined; after one year, newly produced T cells mostly supplied diversity. Several hundred rapidly expanded clones from non-depleted graft cells reportedly supplied alpha-beta T cells about two months post-transplant.

This CDR3 comprises 15 residues. V shed 3 bases and J shed 4 bases, with 15 bases lying between them. This clonotype was detected a few times. Its antigen remains unidentified. TCRbeta library preparation incorporated unique molecular identifiers. One entry per CDR3 protein, called by TCRdb with MiXCR from the PCR reads. The table includes about 980,000 distinct CDR3 sequences, less than 30% detected once. The input for sequencing was PBMCs, mostly from graft donor cells, taken 360 days after TCRalphabeta/CD19-depleted stem cell transplant. The source is a boy younger than two who had a stem cell transplant for SCID, so the T cells may come from the graft donor. This chain connects TRBV12-3 or TRBV12-4 to TRBJ2-5, with D possibly being TRBD2 (6 bases). CDR3 in amino acids: CASSLAAEGGETQYF. The CDR3 DNA reads TGTGCCAGCAGTTTGGCCGCGGAGGGAGGAGAGACCCAGTACTTC.